The T cell receptor beta chain under discussion was sequenced for a study of tumor and adjacent non-tumor tissue in lung cancer. With respect to this clonotype: In this CDR3 the conserved last residue, phenylalanine or tryptophan, is missing, so a read error is likely.

Trimming removed 1 base at V and 6 bases at J, with 3 bases between. This CDR3 spans 12 amino acids. From germline, CDR1 is SGHNT and CDR2 YENEEA. No cell sorting was done before RNA was extracted from the tissue. The library came from three nested PCR rounds adapted from ARM-PCR protocols. TCRdb itself ran the multiplex PCR reads through MiXCR, one entry per CDR3 protein. The table includes about 110,000 distinct CDR3 sequences, approximately 82% detected once. The material sequenced was lung tumor tissue. The rearrangement uses TRBV11-3 and TRBJ2-2; D is uncertain. The source of this sequence is an older woman with non-small cell lung cancer. The CDR3 sequence is CASSLGSGELFC. DNA for the CDR3: TGTGCCAGCAGCTTAGGGTCCGGGGAGCTGTTTTGT.